This is a list of T cell receptor beta chains from one sample in a study of OX40 agonist ivuxolimab in advanced cancers. Generated by immunoSEQ multiplex PCR, the TCRdb table keeps only in-frame clones and is missing some. The sample consists of 69,000 or so clones, 65% to 90% of them appearing once. The sample consisted of CD4+ or CD8+ T cells sorted from blood, taken in a trial of the OX40 agonist ivuxolimab. The receptors shown here come from an adult with an advanced solid tumor such as melanoma, head and neck, liver or kidney cancer. CDR3s include the opening cysteine and the closing phenylalanine or tryptophan. A D gene is named only where the DNA matches it firmly. Size values are once, few and many counts, or a class for expanded clones, and some rows have none.

clone size	J gene	D gene	V gene	CDR3 protein	CDR3 DNA
-	TRBJ2-7	-	TRBV27	CASSFGRSSYEQYF	TGTGCCAGCAGTTTTGGCAGAAGCTCCTACGAGCAGTACTTC
-	TRBJ1-1	-	TRBV6-1	CASSDPPGARNTEAFF	TGTGCCAGCAGTGACCCCCCCGGGGCGAGGAACACTGAAGCTTTCTTT
few	TRBJ2-5	-	TRBV7-2	CASSPRPGEETQYF	TGTGCCAGCAGCCCAAGACCGGGGGAAGAGACCCAGTACTTC
-	TRBJ2-7	TRBD1	TRBV5-1	CASSLDLGQDYEQYF	TGCGCCAGCAGCCTGGACCTGGGACAGGACTACGAGCAGTACTTC
-	TRBJ2-5	-	TRBV7-9	CASSFYTGEMETQYF	TGTGCCAGCAGCTTTTACACGGGAGAAATGGAGACCCAGTACTTC
-	TRBJ2-2	-	TRBV6-5	CASTLDRNTGELFF	TGTGCCAGCACCCTGGACAGGAACACCGGGGAGCTGTTTTTT
-	TRBJ1-2	-	TRBV5-6	CASSFEGISYGYTF	TGTGCCAGCAGCTTTGAGGGAATTAGCTATGGCTACACCTTC
few	TRBJ1-5	-	TRBV19	CASSAGRYRSQPQHF	TGTGCCAGTAGTGCGGGGCGGTACCGTAGTCAGCCCCAGCATTTT
-	TRBJ2-5	-	TRBV7-7	CASSLGNSQETQYF	TGTGCTAGCAGCTTAGGAAACAGCCAAGAGACCCAGTACTTC
-	TRBJ1-1	TRBD1	TRBV6-6	CASSKSGTGGGWAFF	TGTGCCAGCAGTAAATCCGGGACAGGGGGGGGTTGGGCTTTCTTT
few	TRBJ2-1	-	TRBV4-2	CASRRDLSYNEQFF	TGTGCCAGCCGCCGGGACCTCTCCTACAATGAGCAGTTCTTC
-	TRBJ1-4	-	TRBV30	CAFSDSFNEKLFF	TGTGCCTTCTCGGACAGCTTTAATGAAAAACTGTTTTTT
few	TRBJ2-5	-	TRBV20-1	CSASLETQYF	TGCAGTGCTAGTTTAGAGACCCAGTACTTC
-	TRBJ2-3	-	TRBV7-2	CASSPPSTDTQYF	TGTGCCAGCAGCCCTCCAAGTACAGATACGCAGTATTTT
-	TRBJ1-3	-	TRBV11-1	CASSLARGSSGNTIYF	TGTGCCAGCAGCTTAGCTCGGGGGAGCTCTGGAAACACCATATATTTT
-	TRBJ1-3	-	TRBV25-1	CASSSGSYGNTIYF	TGTGCCAGCAGTTCGGGGTCGTACGGAAACACCATATATTTT
once	TRBJ2-1	TRBD2	TRBV19	CASSPSGLAGQFF	TGTGCCAGTAGTCCCTCAGGACTAGCGGGACAGTTCTTC
-	TRBJ1-5	TRBD1	TRBV5-1	CASSFGTAGQPQHF	TGCGCCAGCAGCTTCGGGACAGCAGGACAGCCCCAGCATTTT
-	TRBJ1-5	TRBD1	TRBV7-9	CASSLGQGGQPQHF	TGTGCCAGCAGCTTAGGACAGGGTGGACAGCCCCAGCATTTT
-	TRBJ2-2	-	TRBV14	CASSQDQGRRTGELFF	TGTGCCAGCAGCCAAGATCAGGGCAGAAGAACCGGGGAGCTGTTTTTT
-	TRBJ1-1	-	TRBV7-3	CASSMGGSEMAFF	TGTGCCAGCAGTATGGGAGGTTCCGAGATGGCTTTCTTT
medium-sized	TRBJ1-3	-	TRBV30	CAWTPAGNTIYF	TGTGCCTGGACTCCCGCTGGAAACACCATATATTTT
-	TRBJ1-4	-	TRBV2	CASSGNLGPNEKLFF	TGTGCCAGCAGTGGAAACCTAGGGCCGAATGAAAAACTGTTTTTT
-	TRBJ1-2	TRBD1	TRBV28	CASSATGIYGYTF	TGTGCCAGCAGTGCGACAGGGATCTATGGCTACACCTTC
-	TRBJ1-5	-	TRBV6-5	CASKERSNQPQHF	TGTGCCAGCAAAGAGAGGAGCAATCAGCCCCAGCATTTT
-	TRBJ1-2	-	TRBV28	CASSLREGGYTF	TGTGCCAGCAGTCTCAGGGAGGGTGGCTACACCTTC
-	TRBJ2-1	TRBD2	TRBV4-2	CASSLGSGSNEQFF	TGTGCCAGCAGCCTCGGAAGCGGGAGCAATGAGCAGTTCTTC
-	TRBJ1-1	-	TRBV10-3	CAIRQNTEAFF	TGTGCCATCAGGCAGAACACTGAAGCTTTCTTT
few	TRBJ1-2	-	TRBV29-1	CSASRSRGYGYTF	TGCAGCGCCTCCAGATCGCGGGGTTATGGCTACACCTTC
-	TRBJ2-5	-	TRBV18	CASSKDVKETQYF	TGTGCCAGCTCAAAGGACGTTAAAGAGACCCAGTACTTC
-	TRBJ2-5	TRBD1	TRBV11-2	CASSGLTGGGGQETQYF	TGTGCCAGCAGCGGACTAACAGGGGGCGGGGGCCAAGAGACCCAGTACTTC
-	TRBJ2-1	-	TRBV5-8	CASSRADSESNEQFF	TGTGCCAGCAGCCGTGCCGACTCCGAGTCGAATGAGCAGTTCTTC
-	TRBJ2-2	-	TRBV10-3	CAISESKAGGLFGELFF	TGTGCCATCAGTGAGTCGAAGGCAGGGGGGCTCTTTGGGGAGCTGTTTTTT
-	TRBJ1-1	TRBD1	TRBV4-1	CASSRGTENTEAFF	TGCGCCAGCAGCCGCGGGACAGAGAATACTGAAGCTTTCTTT
-	TRBJ1-2	-	TRBV7-2	CASSLGQRRGYTF	TGTGCCAGCAGCTTAGGTCAACGGAGGGGCTACACCTTC
-	TRBJ2-7	TRBD1	TRBV2	CASSGGQGANEQYF	TGTGCCAGCAGTGGGGGACAGGGGGCAAACGAGCAGTACTTC
-	TRBJ2-7	-	TRBV11-2	CASSSQTSEQYF	TGTGCCAGCAGCTCCCAAACGAGCGAGCAGTACTTC
-	TRBJ1-1	TRBD1	TRBV7-2	CASSLQGALDTEAFF	TGTGCCAGCAGCTTACAGGGGGCGCTGGACACTGAAGCTTTCTTT
-	TRBJ2-3	-	TRBV14	CASSQNLYTDTQYF	TGTGCCAGCAGCCAAAATCTCTACACAGATACGCAGTATTTT
-	TRBJ2-5	TRBD2	TRBV5-1	CASSVGLAGGVQETQYF	TGCGCCAGCAGCGTAGGACTAGCGGGGGGCGTCCAAGAGACCCAGTACTTC
-	TRBJ1-4	TRBD1	TRBV5-6	CASSLGARGLDEKLFF	TGTGCCAGCAGCTTGGGGGCCAGGGGGCTGGATGAAAAACTGTTTTTT
-	TRBJ1-1	-	TRBV27	CASSPGRAGAFF	TGTGCCAGCAGTCCAGGACGGGCCGGCGCTTTCTTT
-	TRBJ1-1	-	TRBV11-3	CASSSQKNTEAFF	TGTGCCAGCAGCTCACAGAAGAACACTGAAGCTTTCTTT
-	TRBJ2-7	-	TRBV27	CASSLIPTDIYEQYF	TGTGCCAGCAGTTTAATCCCGACAGACATCTACGAGCAGTACTTC
-	TRBJ2-6	-	TRBV6-1	CASSGGLNPGANVLTF	TGTGCCAGCAGTGGGGGACTGAACCCTGGGGCCAACGTCCTGACTTTC
-	TRBJ2-1	-	TRBV29-1	CSVGTGWDNEQFF	TGCAGCGTTGGGACGGGCTGGGACAATGAGCAGTTCTTC
-	TRBJ1-1	-	TRBV5-1	CASSPVGGGNTEAFF	TGCGCCAGCAGCCCGGTTGGGGGCGGGAACACTGAAGCTTTCTTT
-	TRBJ1-2	-	TRBV7-2	CASSFTSGYTF	TGTGCCAGCAGTTTTACATCTGGCTACACCTTC
-	TRBJ2-7	-	TRBV4-1	CASSQDRAGPYEQYF	TGCGCCAGCAGCCAAGATCGGGCAGGGCCCTACGAGCAGTACTTC
-	TRBJ1-1	-	TRBV5-8	CASSLTANTEAFF	TGTGCCAGCAGCCTGACGGCGAACACTGAAGCTTTCTTT
-	TRBJ1-4	-	TRBV2	CASSTGGAEKLFF	TGTGCCAGCAGTACCGGGGGGGCGGAAAAACTGTTTTTT
-	TRBJ1-1	-	TRBV30	CAWSVSGTSGAFF	TGTGCCTGGAGTGTATCCGGGACTTCAGGAGCTTTCTTT
-	TRBJ2-1	-	TRBV11-1	CASSLDRTSTYNEQFF	TGTGCCAGCAGCTTAGATCGGACTTCCACCTACAATGAGCAGTTCTTC
few	TRBJ1-4	-	TRBV5-6	CASSLGAGWGEKLFF	TGTGCCAGCAGCTTAGGGGCGGGCTGGGGTGAAAAACTGTTTTTT
-	TRBJ2-7	TRBD1	TRBV15	CATRSQGASPQQYF	TGTGCCACCAGATCACAGGGGGCGTCCCCCCAGCAGTACTTC
-	TRBJ1-2	-	TRBV20-1	CSASSGYTF	TGCAGTGCTAGTAGTGGCTACACCTTC
-	TRBJ1-3	-	TRBV7-8	CASSLSATALRNTIYF	TGTGCCAGCAGCTTAAGCGCGACAGCCCTTAGAAACACCATATATTTT
once	TRBJ1-1	-	TRBV30	CAWNSGNTEAFF	TGTGCCTGGAACTCGGGGAACACTGAAGCTTTCTTT
once	TRBJ1-5	TRBD1	TRBV18	CASSPTGGSSPQHF	TGTGCCAGCTCACCTACAGGGGGCTCAAGTCCCCAGCATTTT
-	TRBJ2-2	TRBD2	TRBV19	CASSILGLAGGPNTGELFF	TGTGCCAGTAGTATACTGGGACTAGCGGGGGGGCCGAACACCGGGGAGCTGTTTTTT